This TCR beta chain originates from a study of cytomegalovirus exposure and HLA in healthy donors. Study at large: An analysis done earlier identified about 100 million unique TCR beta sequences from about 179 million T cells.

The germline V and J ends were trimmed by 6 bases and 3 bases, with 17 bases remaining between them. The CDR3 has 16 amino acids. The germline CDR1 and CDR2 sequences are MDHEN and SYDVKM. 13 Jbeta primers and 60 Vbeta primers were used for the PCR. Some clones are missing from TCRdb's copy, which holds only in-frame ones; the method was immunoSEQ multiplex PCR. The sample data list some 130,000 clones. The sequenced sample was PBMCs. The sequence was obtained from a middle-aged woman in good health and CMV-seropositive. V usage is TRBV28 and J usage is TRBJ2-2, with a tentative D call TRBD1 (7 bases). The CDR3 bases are TGTGCCAGCAGCCTCCGGACCAGGGGGGACACCGGGGAGCTGTTTTTT. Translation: CASSLRTRGDTGELFF.